Included here is one T cell receptor beta chain sequence, with context. The sample originates from a study of OX40 agonist ivuxolimab in advanced cancers. Sequencing was performed with immunoSEQ multiplex PCR; in TCRdb, only in-frame clones are kept and a portion is missing. Among 72,000 or so clones, 88% were seen once, and the ten largest hold 0.86%. V dropped 8 bases and J dropped 2 bases, with 11 bases sitting between them. CDR3 length equals 13 residues. CDR1 is MNHNY and CDR2 is SVGAGI in the germline V gene (reference sequence). The receptor was derived from an adult with an advanced solid tumor such as melanoma, head and neck, liver or kidney cancer. The chain joins TRBV6-6 to TRBJ2-3, with D unresolved. Source: CD4+ or CD8+ T cells sorted from blood, taken in a trial of the OX40 agonist ivuxolimab. The CDR3 DNA sequence: TGTGCCAGCGGCCAGCCGATCACAGATACGCAGTATTTT. This codes for CASGQPITDTQYF.